The rows below give T cell receptor beta chains drawn from one sample of a study. TCRdb analysed the RT-PCR reads with MiXCR anew, one entry per CDR3 protein. The top ten hold about 3.6% of the sample, which has about 680,000 distinct CDR3 sequences, 12% to 15% seen once. What was sequenced was memory CD4+ T cells from blood. The receptor source for this set is a female donor in good health, serving as a healthy control. Each CDR3 is given with its conserved first and last residue. A D gene is named only where the DNA matches it firmly. The size entry is marked missing in some rows and otherwise reads once, few, many or a size class.

.	TRBJ1-6	TRBV4-3	few	TGCGCCAGCAGCCAAGCCCCCGGGGCAGATAATTCACCCCTCCACTTT	CASSQAPGADNSPLHF
.	TRBJ1-1	TRBV6-5	.	TGTGCCAGCAGGGTGGACAGAATCACTGAAGCTTTCTTT	CASRVDRITEAFF
.	TRBJ2-1	TRBV5-1	.	TGCGCCAGCAGCTTGGATTCAGGCCACAATGAGCAGTTCTTC	CASSLDSGHNEQFF
TRBD1	TRBJ2-1	TRBV4-3	few	TGCGCCAGCAGCCAACTGGGGGGTGAGAGACAGGGGGTTGGTGAGCAGTTCTTC	CASSQLGGERQGVGEQFF
.	TRBJ2-2	TRBV3-1	.	TGTGCCAGCAGCCCCTCAGGGCTCACCGGGGAGCTGTTTTTT	CASSPSGLTGELFF
.	TRBJ1-4	TRBV6-5	few	TGTGCCAGCAGTTACGTTCAGGGGAGGGAAAAACTGTTTTTT	CASSYVQGREKLFF
.	TRBJ2-5	TRBV29-1	.	TGCAGCGTTGAAGAAGGCGCCGAGACCCAGTACTTC	CSVEEGAETQYF
.	TRBJ2-7	TRBV5-1	many	TGCGCCAGCAATTGGGGTGGAGGAGCCGCCAACGAGCAGTACTTC	CASNWGGGAANEQYF
.	TRBJ2-2	TRBV15	few	TGTGCCACCTCCGGGACACTCAACACCGGGGAGCTGTTTTTT	CATSGTLNTGELFF
.	TRBJ1-2	TRBV25-1	.	TGTGCCAGCCTCTCTCCAGTCAACTATGGCTACACCTTC	CASLSPVNYGYTF
.	TRBJ1-1	TRBV7-2	few	TGTGCCAGCAGCTTTGTGGGACGGGGACACCTACCGAACACTGAAGCTTTCTTT	CASSFVGRGHLPNTEAFF
TRBD2	TRBJ2-3	TRBV7-2	few	TGTGCCAGCAGCGCCCAAATAGCGGGGGCCACAGATACGCAGTATTTT	CASSAQIAGATDTQYF
TRBD2	TRBJ2-5	TRBV6-1	few	TGTGCCGGAGGGACTAGCGGACAAGAGACCCAGTACTTC	CAGGTSGQETQYF
TRBD2	TRBJ2-3	TRBV12-3/TRBV12-4	many	TGTGCCAGCACCTGGGCAGCGGGAGGGGATACGCAGTATTTT	CASTWAAGGDTQYF
TRBD2	TRBJ2-3	TRBV28	.	TGTGCCAGCACCTCGGGGGGACTAGCGGGAGGGACGCAGTATTTT	CASTSGGLAGGTQYF
.	TRBJ1-2	TRBV7-2	many	TGTGCCAGCAGCGGGGCGGGGGGCCCAACAGCTAACTATGGCTACACCTTC	CASSGAGGPTANYGYTF
TRBD2	TRBJ2-3	TRBV5-5	few	TGTGCCAGCAGCTTGAGACTAGCGCGAGACACAGATACGCAGTATTTT	CASSLRLARDTDTQYF
.	TRBJ2-2	TRBV11-3	.	TGTGCCAGCAGCTTAGTTGGACCGGGCAGGGTTAGCACCGGGGAGCTGTTTTTT	CASSLVGPGRVSTGELFF
TRBD1	TRBJ2-7	TRBV5-1	.	TGCGCCAGCAGCGGGGACAGGGGCGGCTACGAGCAGTACTTC	CASSGDRGGYEQYF
.	TRBJ2-7	TRBV6-1	many	TGTGCCAGCAGTGTACAGGTTCCGCACTTC	CASSVQVPHF
.	TRBJ2-7	TRBV6-5	many	TGTGCCAGCAAGTGGGTAGGCTCCTACGAGCAGTACTTC	CASKWVGSYEQYF
TRBD2	TRBJ2-3	TRBV2	few	TGTGCCACCAAACCGACTAGCGGGGGAGACACAGATACGCAGTATTTT	CATKPTSGGDTDTQYF
.	TRBJ1-4	TRBV15	.	TGTGCCACCAGCAGGTCGGCGGAGTTAGGTGAAAAACTGTTTTTT	CATSRSAELGEKLFF
.	TRBJ2-1	TRBV6-2/TRBV6-3	.	TGTGCCAGCAGTTACTCCAATACCGGGAACTACAATGAGCAGTTCTTC	CASSYSNTGNYNEQFF
.	TRBJ2-5	TRBV27	.	TGTGCCAGCAGTTCCCAACTTCGAGGGGGGGGGGAGACCCAGTACTTC	CASSSQLRGGGETQYF
.	TRBJ1-2	TRBV27	few	TGTGCCAGCACCACAACATTTCGGGGGGGCTATGGCTACACCTTC	CASTTTFRGGYGYTF
.	TRBJ2-1	TRBV15	few	TGTGCCACCAGCAGAGACAGGAACAATGAGCAGTTCTTC	CATSRDRNNEQFF
TRBD2	TRBJ2-5	TRBV3-1	few	TGTGCCAGCAGCCAACTTGTACCAGGACTAGCGGGAAGGGTTGAGACCCAGTACTTC	CASSQLVPGLAGRVETQYF